The entry that follows covers one T cell receptor beta chain sequence. The data were obtained in a study of T-cell memory formation after mild COVID-19. TCRdb reprocessed the 5' RACE reads with MiXCR, giving one entry per CDR3 protein. Here the sample spans roughly 600,000 distinct CDR3 sequences, roughly 18% being singletons. With V trimmed by 4 bases and J by 2 bases, 3 bases remained unmatched. This CDR3 spans 14 amino acids. CDR1 SGHKS and CDR2 YYEKEE come from the germline V gene (reference sequence). Sequenced sample: PBMCs or a T cell subset sorted from them (not recorded which). The sequence came from an adult woman who had mild COVID-19 (a few samples of this study predate the infection). Cell type and time point are not known. The chain links TRBV5-5 to TRBJ2-7; 10 bases line up with TRBD1. Here the CDR3 reads CASSEGQGTYEQYF. The CDR3 DNA reads as TGTGCCAGCAGCGAGGGACAGGGGACCTACGAGCAGTACTTC.